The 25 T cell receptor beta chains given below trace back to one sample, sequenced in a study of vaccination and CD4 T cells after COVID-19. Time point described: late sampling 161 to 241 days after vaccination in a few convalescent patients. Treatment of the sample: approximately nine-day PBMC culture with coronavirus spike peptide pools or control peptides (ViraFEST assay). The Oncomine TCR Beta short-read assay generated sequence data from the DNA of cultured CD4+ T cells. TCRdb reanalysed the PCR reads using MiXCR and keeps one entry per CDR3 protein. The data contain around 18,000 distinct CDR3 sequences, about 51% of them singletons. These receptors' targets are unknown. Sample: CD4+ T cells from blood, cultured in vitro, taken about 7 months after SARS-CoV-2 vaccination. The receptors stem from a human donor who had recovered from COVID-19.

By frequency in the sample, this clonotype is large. CDR3 nucleotide sequence: TGTGCCAGCAGCTTATCAGGGTTAATGAACACTGAAGCTTTCTTT. Translating it yields CASSLSGLMNTEAFF. This chain joins TRBV7-9 and TRBJ1-1, with D perhaps matching TRBD1 (5 bases). This CDR3 contains 15 residues. Trimming took off 2 bases at V and 0 bases at J, with 10 bases between the two ends. Germline lookup yields CDR1 SEHNR and CDR2 FQNEAQ (reference sequence).

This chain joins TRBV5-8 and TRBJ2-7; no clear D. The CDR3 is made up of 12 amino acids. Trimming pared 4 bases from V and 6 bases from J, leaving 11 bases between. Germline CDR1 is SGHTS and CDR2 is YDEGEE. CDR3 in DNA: TGTGCCAGCAGCCTGACTCTTGGCGAGCAGTACTTC. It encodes CASSLTLGEQYF.

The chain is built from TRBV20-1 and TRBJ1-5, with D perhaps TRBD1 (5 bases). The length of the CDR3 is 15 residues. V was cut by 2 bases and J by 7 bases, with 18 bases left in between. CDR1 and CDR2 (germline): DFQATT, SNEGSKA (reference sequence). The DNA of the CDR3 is TGCAGTGCTAGACCGTCAATTGGGGGGGACCAGCCCCAGCATTTT. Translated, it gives CSARPSIGGDQPQHF.

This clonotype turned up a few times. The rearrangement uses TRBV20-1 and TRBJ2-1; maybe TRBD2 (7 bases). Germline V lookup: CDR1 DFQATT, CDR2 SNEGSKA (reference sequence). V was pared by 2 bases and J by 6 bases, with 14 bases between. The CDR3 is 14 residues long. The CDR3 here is CSARTGTMGNEQFF. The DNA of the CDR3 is TGCAGTGCTAGAACAGGGACTATGGGCAATGAGCAGTTCTTC.

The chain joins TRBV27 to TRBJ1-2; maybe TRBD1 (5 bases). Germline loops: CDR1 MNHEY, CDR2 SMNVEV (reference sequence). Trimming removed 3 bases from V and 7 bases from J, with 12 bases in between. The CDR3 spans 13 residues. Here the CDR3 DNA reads TGTGCCAGCAGTTTTTCCTTTGGGGGTGGCTACACCTTC. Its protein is CASSFSFGGGYTF.

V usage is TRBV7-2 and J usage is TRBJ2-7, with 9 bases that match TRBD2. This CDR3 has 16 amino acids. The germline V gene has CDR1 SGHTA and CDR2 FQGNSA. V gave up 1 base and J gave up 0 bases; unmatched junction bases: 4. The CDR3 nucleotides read TGTGCCAGCAGCTTAGTTCGAGCGGGAGGCTCCTACGAGCAGTACTTC. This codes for CASSLVRAGGSYEQYF.

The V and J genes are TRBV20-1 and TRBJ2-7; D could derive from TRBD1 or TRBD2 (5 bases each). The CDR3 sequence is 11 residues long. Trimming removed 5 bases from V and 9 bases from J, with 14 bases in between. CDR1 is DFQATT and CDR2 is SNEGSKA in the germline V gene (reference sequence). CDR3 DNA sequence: TGCAGTGCTCGAATGATTGGGGGGCAGTACTTC. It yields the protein CSARMIGGQYF.

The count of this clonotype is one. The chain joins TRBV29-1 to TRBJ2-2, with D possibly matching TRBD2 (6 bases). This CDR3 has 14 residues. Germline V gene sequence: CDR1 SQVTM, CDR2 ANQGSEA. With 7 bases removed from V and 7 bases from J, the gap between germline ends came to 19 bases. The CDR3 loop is CSARTTVLIGELFF. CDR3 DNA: TGCAGCGCCCGGACTACCGTTTTAATCGGGGAGCTGTTTTTT.

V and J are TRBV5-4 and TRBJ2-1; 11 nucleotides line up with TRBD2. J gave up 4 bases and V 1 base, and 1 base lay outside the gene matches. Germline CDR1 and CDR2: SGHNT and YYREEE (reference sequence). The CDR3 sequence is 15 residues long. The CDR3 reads CASSLTSGGYNEQFF. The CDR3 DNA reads TGTGCCAGCAGCTTGACTAGCGGGGGTTACAATGAGCAGTTCTTC.

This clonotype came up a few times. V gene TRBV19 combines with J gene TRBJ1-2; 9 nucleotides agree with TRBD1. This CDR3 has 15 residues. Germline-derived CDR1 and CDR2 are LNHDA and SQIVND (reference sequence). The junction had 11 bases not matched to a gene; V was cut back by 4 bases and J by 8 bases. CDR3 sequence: CASSRMTGTGTGYTF. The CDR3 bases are TGTGCCAGTAGTAGAATGACCGGGACAGGGACGGGCTACACCTTC.

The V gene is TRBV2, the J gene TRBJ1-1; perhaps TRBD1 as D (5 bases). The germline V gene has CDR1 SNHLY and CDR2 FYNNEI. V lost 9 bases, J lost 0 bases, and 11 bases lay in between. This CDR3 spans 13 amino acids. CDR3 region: CARKTEVNTEAFF. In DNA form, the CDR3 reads TGTGCCAGGAAGACAGAAGTGAACACTGAAGCTTTCTTT.

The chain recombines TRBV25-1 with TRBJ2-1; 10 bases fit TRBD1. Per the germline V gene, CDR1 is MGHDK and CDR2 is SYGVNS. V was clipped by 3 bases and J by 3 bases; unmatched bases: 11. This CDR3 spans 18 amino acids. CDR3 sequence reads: CASSEGSGQGRYYNEQFF. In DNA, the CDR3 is TGTGCCAGCAGTGAGGGCTCGGGACAGGGGCGATACTACAATGAGCAGTTCTTC.

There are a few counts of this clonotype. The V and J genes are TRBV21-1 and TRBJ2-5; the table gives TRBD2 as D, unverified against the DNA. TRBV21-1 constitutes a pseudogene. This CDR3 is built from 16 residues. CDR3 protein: CASSTYKRGEQETQYF. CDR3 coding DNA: TGTGCCAGCAGCACATATAAGCGGGGGGAACAAGAGACCCAGTACTTC.

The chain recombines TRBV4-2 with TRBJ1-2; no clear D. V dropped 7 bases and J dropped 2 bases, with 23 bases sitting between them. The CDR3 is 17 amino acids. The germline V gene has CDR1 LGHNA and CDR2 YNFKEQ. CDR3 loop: CASTRGSSSGINYGYTF. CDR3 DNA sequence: TGTGCCAGCACACGAGGGTCTTCAAGTGGGATAAACTATGGCTACACCTTC.

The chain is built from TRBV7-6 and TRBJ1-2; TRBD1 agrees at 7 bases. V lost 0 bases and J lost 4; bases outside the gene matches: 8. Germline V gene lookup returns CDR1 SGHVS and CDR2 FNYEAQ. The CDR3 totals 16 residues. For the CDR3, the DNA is TGTGCCAGCAGCTTAGCCCCGAGGGGGCAGAGCTATGGCTACACCTTC. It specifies CASSLAPRGQSYGYTF.

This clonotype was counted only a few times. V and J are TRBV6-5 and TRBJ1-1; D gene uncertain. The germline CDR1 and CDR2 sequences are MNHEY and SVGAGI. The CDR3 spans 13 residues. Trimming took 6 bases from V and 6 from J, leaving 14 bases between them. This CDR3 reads CASRFLDPPEAFF. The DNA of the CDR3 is TGTGCCAGCAGATTTCTCGATCCCCCTGAAGCTTTCTTT.

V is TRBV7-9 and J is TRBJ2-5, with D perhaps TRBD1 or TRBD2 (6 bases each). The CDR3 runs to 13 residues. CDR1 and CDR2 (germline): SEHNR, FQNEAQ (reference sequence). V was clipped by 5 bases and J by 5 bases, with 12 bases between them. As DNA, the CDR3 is TGTGCCAGCAGCCGAGTGGGGGGCGAGACCCAGTACTTC. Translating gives CASSRVGGETQYF.

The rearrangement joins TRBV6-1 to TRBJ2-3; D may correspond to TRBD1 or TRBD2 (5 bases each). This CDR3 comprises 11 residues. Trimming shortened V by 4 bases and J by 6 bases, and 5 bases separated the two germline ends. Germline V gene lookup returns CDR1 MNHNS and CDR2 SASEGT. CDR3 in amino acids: CASSGGDTQYF. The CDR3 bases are TGTGCCAGCAGTGGGGGGGATACGCAGTATTTT.

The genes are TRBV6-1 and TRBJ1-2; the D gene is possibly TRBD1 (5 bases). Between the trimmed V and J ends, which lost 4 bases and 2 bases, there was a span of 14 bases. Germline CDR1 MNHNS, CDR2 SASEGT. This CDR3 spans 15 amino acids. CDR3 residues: CASSGQGAGNYGYTF. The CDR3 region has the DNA TGTGCCAGCAGTGGCCAAGGGGCAGGGAACTATGGCTACACCTTC.

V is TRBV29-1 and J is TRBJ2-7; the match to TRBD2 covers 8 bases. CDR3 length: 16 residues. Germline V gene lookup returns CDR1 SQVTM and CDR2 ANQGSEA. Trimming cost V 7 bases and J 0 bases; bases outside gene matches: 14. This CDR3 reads CSAIKNIAGSSYEQYF. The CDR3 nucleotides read TGCAGCGCTATTAAAAATATAGCGGGAAGCTCCTACGAGCAGTACTTC.

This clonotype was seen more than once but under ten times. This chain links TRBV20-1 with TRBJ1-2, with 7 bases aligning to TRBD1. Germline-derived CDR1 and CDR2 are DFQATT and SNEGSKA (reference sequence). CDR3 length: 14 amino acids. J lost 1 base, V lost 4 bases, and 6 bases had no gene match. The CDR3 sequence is CSATPGQLNYGYTF. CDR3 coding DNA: TGCAGTGCTACCCCGGGACAGCTTAACTATGGCTACACCTTC.

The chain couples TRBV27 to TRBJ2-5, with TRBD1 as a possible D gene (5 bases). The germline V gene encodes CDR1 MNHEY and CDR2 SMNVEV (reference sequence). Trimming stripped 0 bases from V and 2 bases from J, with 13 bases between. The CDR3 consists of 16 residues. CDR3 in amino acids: CASSLSHRRFQETQYF. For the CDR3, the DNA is TGTGCCAGCAGTTTATCTCACAGGAGATTTCAAGAGACCCAGTACTTC.

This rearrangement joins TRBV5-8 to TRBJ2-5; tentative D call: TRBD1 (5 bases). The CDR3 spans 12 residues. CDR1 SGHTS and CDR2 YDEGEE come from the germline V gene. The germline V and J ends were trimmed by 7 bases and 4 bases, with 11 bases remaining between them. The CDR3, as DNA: TGTGCCAGCGGGCAGGGAAGAGAGACCCAGTACTTC. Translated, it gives CASGQGRETQYF.

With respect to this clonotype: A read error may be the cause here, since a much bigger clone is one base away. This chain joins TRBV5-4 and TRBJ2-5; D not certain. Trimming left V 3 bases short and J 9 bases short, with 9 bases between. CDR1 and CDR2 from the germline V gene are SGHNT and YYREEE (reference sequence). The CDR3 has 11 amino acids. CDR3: CASSSGSAQYF. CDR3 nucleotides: TGTGCCAGCAGCTCAGGATCGGCCCAGTACTTC.

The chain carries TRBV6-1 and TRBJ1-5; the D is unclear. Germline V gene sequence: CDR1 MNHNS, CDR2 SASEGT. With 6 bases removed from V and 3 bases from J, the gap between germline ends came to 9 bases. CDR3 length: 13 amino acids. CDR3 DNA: TGTGCCAGCAGGGTAGGGTACAATCAGCCCCAGCATTTT. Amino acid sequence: CASRVGYNQPQHF.